The 3 T cell receptor beta chains listed next were all sequenced from one sample in a study of Ad26.COV2.S vaccination and SARS-CoV-2 variants. Treatment indicated: 15 to 20 received Ad26.COV2.S at low or high dose, single or two shots; about 5 received placebo; per-sample allocation not given. Day 63 after the first vaccine or placebo injection was the time point for sampling. Generated by immunoSEQ multiplex PCR, the TCRdb table keeps only in-frame clones and is missing some. The data show under 250,000 clones, roughly 85% seen once. Sequences were derived from peripheral blood, sampled in a trial of Ad26.COV2.S vaccine versus placebo. These receptors came from a person aged 18-60 years who received the Ad26.COV2.S COVID-19 vaccine or a placebo.

The chain joins TRBV5-4 to TRBJ1-5; 7 bases fit TRBD1. In germline, CDR1 is SGHNT, CDR2 YYREEE (reference sequence). This CDR3 region has 16 residues. The V and J ends lost 4 bases and 3 bases, in that order; junction bases with no gene match: 10. CDR3 sequence reads: CASSLTGDGDNQPQHF. The CDR3 DNA reads as TGTGCCAGCAGCCTTACAGGGGATGGCGACAATCAGCCCCAGCATTTT.

V is TRBV19 and J is TRBJ2-1; 12 bases map to TRBD1. V dropped 2 bases and J dropped 7; count of bases not matched to a gene: 6. Germline CDR1 LNHDA, CDR2 SQIVND (reference sequence). The CDR3 sequence is 16 residues long. CDR3 nucleotide sequence: TGTGCCAGTAGTATACAGGGGACAGGGGGCCATAATGAGCAGTTCTTC. It yields the protein CASSIQGTGGHNEQFF.

This sequence joins TRBV9 and TRBJ1-2, with D perhaps matching TRBD1 (6 bases). Trimming removed 0 bases at V and 6 bases at J, with 12 bases between. The CDR3 is 14 amino acids. Germline V gene sequence: CDR1 SGDLS, CDR2 YYNGEE. The CDR3 sequence is CASSVAGDGDGYTF. DNA for the CDR3: TGTGCCAGCAGCGTAGCAGGGGACGGGGATGGCTACACCTTC.